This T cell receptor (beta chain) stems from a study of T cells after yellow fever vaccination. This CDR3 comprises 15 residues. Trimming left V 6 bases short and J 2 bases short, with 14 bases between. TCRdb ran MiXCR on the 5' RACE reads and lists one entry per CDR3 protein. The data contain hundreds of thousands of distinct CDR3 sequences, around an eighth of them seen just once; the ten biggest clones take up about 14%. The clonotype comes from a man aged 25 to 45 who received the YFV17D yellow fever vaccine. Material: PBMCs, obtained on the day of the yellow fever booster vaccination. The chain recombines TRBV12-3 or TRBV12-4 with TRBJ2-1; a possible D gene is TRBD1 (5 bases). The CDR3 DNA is TGTGCCAGCAGGGGGCGGTCCAACGCCTACAATGAGCAGTTCTTC. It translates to CASRGRSNAYNEQFF.